Included here is one T cell receptor beta chain sequence, with context. The germline V gene has CDR1 DFQATT and CDR2 SNEGSKA (reference sequence). The CDR3 is made up of 16 amino acids. V shed 0 bases, J shed 9 bases, and the junction held 12 bases outside the gene matches. Donors ranged from roughly 6 to 90 years old and were healthy Caucasians in Russia. Each individual donor underwent a draw of about 11 milliliters of peripheral blood. Sample-barcoded 5' priming and a J-beta primer mix drove a second PCR of 7 to 11 cycles. TCRdb redid the calling of the 5' RACE reads with MiXCR, one entry per CDR3 protein. The data show about 680,000 distinct CDR3 sequences, around 49% seen once. The data belong to a study of blood T cells in healthy people across ages.

V usage is TRBV20-1 and J usage is TRBJ2-3; the match to TRBD2 covers 10 bases. Input material: blood. This clonotype was sampled from an older woman in good health. CDR3 amino acids: CSARDGGSGRAGTQYF. The CDR3 DNA reads TGCAGTGCTAGAGATGGCGGCAGCGGGAGGGCCGGAACGCAGTATTTT.